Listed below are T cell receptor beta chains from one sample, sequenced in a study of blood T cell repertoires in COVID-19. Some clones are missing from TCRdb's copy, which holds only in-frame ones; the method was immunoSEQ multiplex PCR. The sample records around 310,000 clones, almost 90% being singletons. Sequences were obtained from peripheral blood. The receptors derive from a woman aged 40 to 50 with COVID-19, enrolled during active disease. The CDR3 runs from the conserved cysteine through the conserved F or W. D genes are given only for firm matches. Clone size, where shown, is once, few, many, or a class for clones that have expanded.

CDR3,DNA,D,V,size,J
CASSPRVHMNTEAFF,TGTGCCAGCAGCCCTCGGGTCCACATGAACACTGAAGCTTTCTTT,-,TRBV7-2,-,TRBJ1-1
CASSVEGNYNTIYF,TGTGCCAGCAGCGTAGAGGGGAACTACAACACCATATATTTT,-,TRBV9,-,TRBJ1-3
CASSGTGIYGYTF,TGTGCCAGCAGTGGGACAGGGATCTATGGCTACACCTTC,TRBD1,TRBV25-1,once,TRBJ1-2
CASSPVGGSLYEQYF,TGCGCCAGCAGCCCGGTGGGCGGGAGTCTTTACGAGCAGTACTTC,TRBD2,TRBV5-1,-,TRBJ2-7
CASSAQGLLSIPDLGSYNEQFF,TGTGCCAGCAGCGCCCAGGGACTACTTTCGATCCCGGATTTGGGCTCCTACAATGAGCAGTTCTTC,TRBD2,TRBV9,once,TRBJ2-1
CASSSTGQGGLNGYTF,TGTGCCAGCAGCTCAACGGGACAGGGGGGCCTAAATGGCTACACCTTC,TRBD1,TRBV28,once,TRBJ1-2
CASSLFFQGSYGYTF,TGTGCCAGCAGTTTATTTTTTCAGGGGAGCTATGGCTACACCTTC,-,TRBV27,-,TRBJ1-2
CASSDSGIEAFF,TGTGCCAGCAGCGACTCCGGGATAGAAGCTTTCTTT,-,TRBV9,-,TRBJ1-1
CASQLAGIYNEQFF,TGTGCCTCCCAACTAGCGGGGATATACAATGAGCAGTTCTTC,TRBD2,TRBV10-3,-,TRBJ2-1
CASSPRGRQVEKLFF,TGTGCCAGCAGCCCCAGGGGCCGACAGGTTGAAAAACTGTTTTTT,-,TRBV27,-,TRBJ1-4
CATSMGQGSQPQHF,TGTGCCACCAGCATGGGACAGGGCAGTCAGCCCCAGCATTTT,TRBD1,TRBV24-1,-,TRBJ1-5
CASSQDRPNEKLFF,TGCGCCAGCAGCCAAGACAGACCTAATGAAAAACTGTTTTTT,-,TRBV5-1,-,TRBJ1-4
CASSPGGTESNYGYTF,TGCGCCAGCAGCCCGGGAGGGACGGAATCTAACTATGGCTACACCTTC,-,TRBV5-1,-,TRBJ1-2
CASSNGGGGGQPQHF,TGTGCCAGCAGCAACGGCGGGGGGGGAGGTCAGCCCCAGCATTTT,-,TRBV7-2,-,TRBJ1-5
CASSQRLAGANTEAFF,TGCGCCAGCAGCCAGCGGCTGGCGGGGGCAAACACTGAAGCTTTCTTT,-,TRBV4-3,-,TRBJ1-1
CASSPIGQTSNQPQHF,TGTGCCAGCTCACCAATAGGACAGACTAGCAATCAGCCCCAGCATTTT,-,TRBV18,-,TRBJ1-5
CASSLVDRGLRPQHF,TGTGCCAGCAGTTTAGTGGACAGGGGGTTAAGGCCCCAGCATTTT,TRBD1,TRBV28,-,TRBJ1-5
CASSLYRQVRNEKLFF,TGTGCCAGCAGTTTATATCGACAGGTCCGAAATGAAAAACTGTTTTTT,-,TRBV27,once,TRBJ1-4
CASSYRRGETQYF,TGTGCCAGCAGTTACCGGCGAGGCGAGACCCAGTACTTC,-,TRBV6-5,-,TRBJ2-5
CASSFSSDGDTQYF,TGCGCCAGCAGCTTTTCTAGCGATGGAGATACGCAGTATTTT,-,TRBV5-1,-,TRBJ2-3
CAWSGRDRGHSPLHF,TGTGCCTGGAGTGGCCGGGACAGAGGTCATTCACCCCTCCACTTT,TRBD1,TRBV30,-,TRBJ1-6
CASSVVSSDTQYF,TGTGCCAGCAGCGTAGTTTCTTCGGATACGCAGTATTTT,-,TRBV9,-,TRBJ2-3
CSVDGSGNTIYF,TGCAGCGTTGACGGCTCTGGAAACACCATATATTTT,-,TRBV29-1,-,TRBJ1-3
CASMLTETRQYF,TGTGCCAGCATGTTGACAGAAACTCGGCAGTACTTC,-,TRBV2,-,TRBJ2-7
CASSIGQGYEQYF,TGTGCCAGTAGTATAGGACAGGGCTACGAGCAGTACTTC,TRBD1,TRBV19,few,TRBJ2-7
CASSQLPGLAVSGEETQYF,TGCGCCAGCAGCCAACTACCGGGACTAGCGGTTTCGGGGGAAGAGACCCAGTACTTC,TRBD2,TRBV4-1,-,TRBJ2-5
CATSGWGEANTGELFF,TGTGCCACCAGTGGCTGGGGGGAAGCGAACACCGGGGAGCTGTTTTTT,-,TRBV24-1,once,TRBJ2-2
CASSRAGLEPSGELFF,TGTGCCAGCAGCCGAGCGGGACTAGAACCCTCCGGGGAGCTGTTTTTT,TRBD2,TRBV5-4,-,TRBJ2-2
CASSQERLNYGYTF,TGCGCCAGCAGCCAAGAGCGGCTAAACTATGGCTACACCTTC,-,TRBV4-1,-,TRBJ1-2
CASTPRGDSPNEKLFF,TGTGCCAGTACTCCCCGAGGAGACAGCCCTAATGAAAAACTGTTTTTT,-,TRBV19,-,TRBJ1-4
CASLSGGTPYNEQFF,TGTGCCAGCTTGTCGGGGGGGACACCTTACAATGAGCAGTTCTTC,TRBD2,TRBV18,-,TRBJ2-1
CASSYGRGVHYEQYF,TGTGCCAGCAGTTACGGGCGGGGGGTCCACTACGAGCAGTACTTC,TRBD2,TRBV6-5,once,TRBJ2-7
CASSFFVGAGNTIYF,TGTGCCAGCAGTTTCTTCGTCGGGGCTGGAAACACCATATATTTT,-,TRBV28,-,TRBJ1-3
CAGGRNQPQHF,TGTGCCGGAGGCCGCAATCAGCCCCAGCATTTT,-,TRBV19,once,TRBJ1-5
CAISGAGRADGYTF,TGTGCCATCAGTGGAGCAGGCAGGGCCGATGGCTACACCTTC,-,TRBV10-3,-,TRBJ1-2
CASNDRTEGKLFF,TGTGCCAGTAATGATAGGACAGAGGGAAAACTGTTTTTT,-,TRBV28,-,TRBJ1-4
CASSLGPVTSGNTIYF,TGTGCCAGCAGCTTAGGACCGGTGACTTCTGGAAACACCATATATTTT,-,TRBV7-2,-,TRBJ1-3
CSARAGNEQFF,TGCAGTGCTAGAGCGGGAAATGAGCAGTTCTTC,-,TRBV20-1,-,TRBJ2-1
CASGANSATNEKLFF,TGTGCCTCAGGGGCGAATTCTGCAACTAATGAAAAACTGTTTTTT,-,TRBV19,-,TRBJ1-4
CASSPHRGGYGYTF,TGTGCCAGCAGCCCCCACAGGGGAGGCTATGGCTACACCTTC,TRBD1,TRBV9,few,TRBJ1-2
CASSLPSVDTQYF,TGTGCCAGCAGCTTGCCGTCTGTGGATACGCAGTATTTT,-,TRBV5-4,-,TRBJ2-3
CASSPTSGASTDTQYF,TGTGCCAGCAGCCCGACTAGCGGGGCTAGCACAGATACGCAGTATTTT,TRBD2,TRBV9,once,TRBJ2-3
CASRVGQGAQAFF,TGTGCCAGCAGAGTCGGACAGGGGGCGCAAGCTTTCTTT,TRBD1,TRBV2,-,TRBJ1-1
CASSSLAGGGMGTQYF,TGTGCCAGCAGCAGTCTAGCGGGAGGGGGTATGGGTACGCAGTATTTT,TRBD2,TRBV7-6,-,TRBJ2-3
CASSLEPPGPGTDTQYF,TGCGCCAGCAGCTTGGAACCCCCAGGGCCGGGCACAGATACGCAGTATTTT,-,TRBV5-1,-,TRBJ2-3
CAILGRDYGYTF,TGTGCCATCTTGGGCAGAGACTATGGCTACACCTTC,-,TRBV10-3,-,TRBJ1-2
CASSPTGVKTQYF,TGTGCCAGTAGTCCAACAGGGGTAAAGACCCAGTACTTC,TRBD1,TRBV19,-,TRBJ2-5
CASSLEGQGGYSEAFF,TGCGCCAGCAGCTTGGAGGGACAGGGAGGGTATTCTGAAGCTTTCTTT,TRBD1,TRBV5-1,-,TRBJ1-1
CASSIAGTSNTEAFF,TGTGCCAGTAGTATAGCCGGGACATCGAACACTGAAGCTTTCTTT,-,TRBV19,-,TRBJ1-1
CASSVDRGQPQHF,TGTGCCAGCAGTGTCGACAGGGGCCAGCCCCAGCATTTT,TRBD1,TRBV27,-,TRBJ1-5
CASIPGLAGWGGDTQYF,TGTGCCAGCATTCCGGGACTAGCGGGATGGGGAGGAGATACGCAGTATTTT,TRBD2,TRBV28,few,TRBJ2-3